This entry lists 22 T cell receptor beta chains sequenced from one sample in a study of Tregs in tolerant kidney transplant recipients. The table came from immunoSEQ multiplex PCR; TCRdb's copy has only in-frame clones and leaves some out. The sample shows tens of thousands of clones, roughly 93% of them seen only once. The nonmyeloablative bone marrow transplants came from related graft donors, with transient mixed chimerism. Material: CD4+ T cells from blood (PBMCs), obtained 12 months after the transplant. Receptor source: a human patient who received a combined kidney and bone marrow transplant. Some T cells may be the graft donor's.

V usage is TRBV6-6 and J usage is TRBJ1-3, with unresolved D. This CDR3 is built from 16 residues. Per germline, CDR1 MNHNY and CDR2 SVGAGI (reference sequence). Trimming took off 0 bases at V and 0 bases at J, with 9 bases between the two ends. CDR3 protein: CASSYSEYSSGNTIYF. The CDR3 region has the DNA TGTGCCAGCAGTTACTCGGAGTACTCCTCTGGAAACACCATATATTTT.

The chain uses TRBV19 and TRBJ2-2, with a possible D match to TRBD1 (6 bases). The CDR3 is 14 residues long. Germline CDR1 and CDR2: LNHDA and SQIVND (reference sequence). V lost 5 bases to trimming and J lost 3 bases, with 10 bases between them. The CDR3 spells CASSLQGYTGELFF. CDR3 sequence (DNA): TGTGCCAGTAGTTTACAGGGATACACCGGGGAGCTGTTTTTT.

V is TRBV18 and J is TRBJ2-4; TRBD2 matches 7 bases. The germline V gene encodes CDR1 KGHSH and CDR2 LQKENI. The CDR3 contains 16 residues. Unmatched junction bases numbered 8, after V lost 5 bases and J lost 1 base. The CDR3 protein is CASSAIPTSAKNIQYF. The CDR3 DNA is TGTGCCAGCTCAGCAATCCCGACTAGCGCCAAAAACATTCAGTACTTC.

This clone was seen a handful of times. The chain has TRBV19 and TRBJ1-4; 8 bases agree with TRBD1. The V gene's germline CDR1 is LNHDA and CDR2 SQIVND (reference sequence). J was trimmed by 4 bases and V by 8 bases; bases with no gene match: 3. This CDR3 region has 13 residues. This CDR3 reads CASRDRNNEKLFF. DNA of the CDR3: TGTGCCAGTCGGGACAGGAATAATGAAAAACTGTTTTTT.

The chain recombines TRBV11-2 with TRBJ2-1; D gene unclear. CDR3 length equals 15 residues. The V gene's germline CDR1 is SGHAT and CDR2 FQNNGV. V was clipped by 0 bases and J by 7 bases, with 13 bases between them. The CDR3 spells CASSLDRIALNEQFF. CDR3 DNA sequence: TGTGCCAGCAGCTTAGATAGGATAGCCCTTAATGAGCAGTTCTTC. Drawing the rest from reference TRBV11-2 and TRBJ2-1, the complete variable domain is EAGVAQSPRYKIIEKRQSVAFWCNPISGHATLYWYQQILGQGPKLLIQFQNNGVVDDSQLPKDRFSAERLKGVDSTLKIQPAKLEDSAVYLCASSLDRIALNEQFFGPGTRLTVL.

The chain is built from TRBV6-1 and TRBJ1-2, with TRBD1 as a possible D gene (6 bases). There are 17 residues in the CDR3. V was pared by 1 base and J by 0 bases, with 15 bases between. CDR1 and CDR2 from the germline V gene are MNHNS and SASEGT. CDR3 region: CASSEGHQGYTNYGYTF. The CDR3, as DNA: TGTGCCAGCAGTGAAGGGCATCAGGGGTACACTAACTATGGCTACACCTTC.

The CDR3 loop is CASSLRGQPQHF. As DNA, the CDR3 is TGTGCCAGCAGTTTAAGGGGTCAGCCCCAGCATTTT. The chain links TRBV28 to TRBJ1-5; D perhaps matches TRBD1 (5 bases). The CDR3 extends over 12 amino acids. Per germline, CDR1 MDHEN and CDR2 SYDVKM. Between the trimmed V and J ends, which lost 2 bases and 6 bases, there was a span of 5 bases.

The gene calls are TRBV6-1 and TRBJ1-5; a possible D gene is TRBD1 (6 bases). This CDR3 region has 14 residues. Germline V lookup: CDR1 MNHNS, CDR2 SASEGT. V lost 6 bases to trimming and J lost 3 bases, with 12 bases between them. The chain's CDR3 is CASSSTGNNQPQHF. The CDR3, as DNA: TGTGCCAGCAGCTCAACAGGGAACAATCAGCCCCAGCATTTT.

The chain couples TRBV10-3 to TRBJ2-2; D gene unclear. CDR3 length: 14 amino acids. V lost 0 bases and J lost 2, with 4 bases in between. Germline CDR1 ENHRY, CDR2 SYGVKD. In DNA form, the CDR3 reads TGTGCCATCAGTGAGTCGTTAAACACCGGGGAGCTGTTTTTT. Protein product: CAISESLNTGELFF.

This chain connects TRBV11-1 to TRBJ2-7, with 8 bases lining up with TRBD1. The CDR3 is made up of 15 amino acids. Germline CDR1 and CDR2: SGHAT and FQDESV (reference sequence). V lost 2 bases and J lost 2; bases outside the gene matches: 5. This CDR3 reads CASSLRRDRTYEQYF. The CDR3 DNA reads as TGTGCCAGCAGCTTAAGGCGGGACAGGACCTACGAGCAGTACTTC.

The chain uses TRBV19 and TRBJ2-7; TRBD1 matches at 8 bases. The V segment lost 5 bases and the J segment 3 bases; nucleotides outside the gene matches: 3. This CDR3 is 13 amino acids long. CDR1 is LNHDA and CDR2 is SQIVND in the germline V gene (reference sequence). The CDR3 here is CASSVGQGYEQYF. The CDR3 nucleotides are TGTGCCAGTAGTGTCGGACAGGGCTACGAGCAGTACTTC.

This clone has a single count. The chain carries TRBV9 and TRBJ2-2; D not certain. From germline, CDR1 is SGDLS and CDR2 YYNGEE. The V end lost 0 bases, the J end lost 6 bases, and 9 bases lay between the germline ends. CDR3 size: 14 residues. The CDR3 sequence: CASSVASVAGELFF. The CDR3 DNA is TGTGCCAGCAGCGTAGCTTCCGTCGCCGGGGAGCTGTTTTTT.

The rearrangement uses TRBV11-1 and TRBJ2-2; 8 bases are shared with TRBD2. The CDR3 is 16 amino acids. V lost 5 bases to trimming and J lost 2 bases; unmatched junction nucleotides: 7. Looked up from germline, CDR1 is SGHAT and CDR2 is FQDESV (reference sequence). CDR3 sequence (DNA): TGTGCCAGCAGCGCGACCGGACTAGCCAACACCGGGGAGCTGTTTTTT. This encodes CASSATGLANTGELFF.

The chain has TRBV5-6 and TRBJ2-3; TRBD2 is a possible D gene (5 bases). Germline CDR1 is SGHDT and CDR2 is YYEEEE. The CDR3 spans 15 residues. Deletions cut 6 bases from V and 1 base from J, with 15 bases between. The CDR3 reads CASTWTGIRTDTQYF. In nucleotides, the CDR3 is TGTGCCAGCACCTGGACTGGAATCCGCACAGATACGCAGTATTTT.

The genes are TRBV18 and TRBJ1-2; a possible D gene is TRBD1 (6 bases). Per the germline V gene, CDR1 is KGHSH and CDR2 is LQKENI. This CDR3 comprises 13 residues. V lost 2 bases, J lost 14 bases, and 18 bases lay in between. The CDR3 loop reads CASSPSEGGIHTF. The DNA for the CDR3 is TGTGCCAGCTCACCAAGTGAGGGGGGGATCCATACCTTC.

V usage is TRBV18 and J usage is TRBJ2-7; 7 bases align to TRBD2. The CDR3 length is 15 residues. Germline V gene lookup returns CDR1 KGHSH and CDR2 LQKENI. The V and J ends lost 4 bases and 3 bases, in that order; junction bases with no gene match: 9. The CDR3 DNA follows: TGTGCCAGCTCACGCGAGGGAGGGCGGGGCTACGAGCAGTACTTC. Amino acids: CASSREGGRGYEQYF.

The genes are TRBV7-9 and TRBJ1-4, with no clear D. Trimming left V 2 bases short and J 7 bases short, with 11 bases between. Germline V gene lookup returns CDR1 SEHNR and CDR2 FQNEAQ (reference sequence). The CDR3 length is 14 residues. CDR3: CASSLQIRSEKLFF. In DNA form, the CDR3 reads TGTGCCAGCAGCTTACAGATAAGGAGTGAAAAACTGTTTTTT.

V usage is TRBV7-9 and J usage is TRBJ2-7; 12 bases fit TRBD1. This CDR3 region has 14 residues. The V segment lost 5 bases and the J segment 9 bases; nucleotides outside the gene matches: 8. The germline CDR1 and CDR2 sequences are SEHNR and FQNEAQ (reference sequence). DNA for the CDR3: TGTGCCAGCAGCCCCCGAGGGACAGGGGGCAGGCAGTACTTC. Its translation: CASSPRGTGGRQYF.

With regard to this clone: An end of the junction differs from the germline gene, which may be a read error. The rearrangement joins TRBV2 to TRBJ2-7; a weak D match, TRBD1 (7 bases). The CDR3 extends over 13 amino acids. Per germline, CDR1 SNHLY and CDR2 FYNNEI. The CDR3 DNA reads TGTGCCAGCGACAGGGAGGCAGGGGGTAATGGGTGCTTC. This codes for CASDREAGGNGCF.

V is TRBV9 and J is TRBJ2-7; TRBD1 matches 9 bases. J lost 3 bases, V lost 0 bases, and 19 bases had no gene match. There are 20 residues in the CDR3. Germline V gene lookup returns CDR1 SGDLS and CDR2 YYNGEE. CDR3 region: CASSVGTGTGNLGDYYEQYF. The CDR3 DNA reads TGTGCCAGCAGCGTAGGTACTGGGACAGGGAACTTGGGGGATTACTACGAGCAGTACTTC.

This sequence joins TRBV6-5 and TRBJ2-7; TRBD1 aligns across 8 bases. V shed 9 bases, J shed 4 bases, and the junction held 8 bases outside the gene matches. Germline V CDR1 and CDR2: MNHEY, SVGAGI. CDR3 length: 13 residues. Here the CDR3 DNA reads TGTGCCAGTTATGACAGGGGTTCGTACGAGCAGTACTTC. It yields the protein CASYDRGSYEQYF.

The gene calls are TRBV28 and TRBJ2-7, with a weak D call TRBD2 (6 bases). Trimming took off 3 bases at V and 0 bases at J, with 12 bases between the two ends. Germline V gives CDR1 MDHEN, CDR2 SYDVKM. The CDR3 runs 15 residues. This CDR3 is CASSFGGTSSYEQYF. CDR3 nucleotide sequence: TGTGCCAGCAGTTTTGGCGGGACCAGCTCCTACGAGCAGTACTTC.